This T cell receptor (beta chain) emerged from a study of shared clonotypes between healthy human individuals. Note on this clone: Distinct nucleotide sequences in the sample also encode this CDR3.

The CDR3 is made up of 14 amino acids. The germline V gene encodes CDR1 SGHRS and CDR2 YFSETQ. Trimming took 0 bases from V and 1 from J, leaving 8 bases between them. Clones were sequenced by immunoSEQ multiplex PCR, and TCRdb holds only the in-frame ones, with some missing. The repertoire has hundreds of thousands of clones, approximately 79% of them found once; the top ten carry under 2%. This receptor was taken from a woman aged 25-40 years in good health. Sequenced material: memory CD4+ T cells sorted from blood. Indicated subset: CD45RA-negative fraction. J is TRBJ2-7 and V is TRBV5-1; D is perhaps TRBD2 (5 bases). CDR3 coding DNA: TGCGCCAGCAGCTTGGGCGCGGGTTCCTACGAGCAGTACTTC. Protein: CASSLGAGSYEQYF.